These T cell receptor beta chains were read from a single sample in a study of T cell responses to AZD1222 COVID-19 vaccine. Assay used: immunoSEQ multiplex PCR; TCRdb lists only in-frame clones, some missing. The data show 110,000 or so clones, 70% to 90% seen once. The sample was peripheral blood, taken on day 0 of AZD1222 vaccination. All receptors come from an adult in good health. Each CDR3 is given with its conserved first and last residue. The D gene is left open where the match is weak. Not every row has a clone size; where given, it reads once, few, many or a size class.

CDR3aa | CDR3nt | d_gene | v_gene | abundance | j_gene
CASSPRVAGWDSPLHF | TGTGCCAGCAGCCCCCGGGTAGCAGGGTGGGATTCACCCCTCCACTTT | . | TRBV5-6 | . | TRBJ1-6
CASSPNRGLNTEAFF | TGTGCCAGCAGCCCAAACAGGGGCCTGAACACTGAAGCTTTCTTT | TRBD1 | TRBV7-8 | . | TRBJ1-1
CASSITWGSEKLFF | TGTGCCAGTAGTATAACGTGGGGAAGTGAAAAACTGTTTTTT | . | TRBV19 | few | TRBJ1-4
CASSPDSLNEQYF | TGTGCCAGCTCACCGGACAGTCTAAACGAGCAGTACTTC | . | TRBV18 | . | TRBJ2-7
CASSPRSDQNTEAFF | TGTGCCAGCAGCCCCCGGTCAGACCAGAACACTGAAGCTTTCTTT | . | TRBV11-3 | . | TRBJ1-1
CASSPRQGHTEAFF | TGTGCCAGCTCACCACGGCAGGGCCACACTGAAGCTTTCTTT | . | TRBV18 | . | TRBJ1-1
CASSRAFATNEKLFF | TGTGCCAGTTCGAGGGCTTTTGCAACTAATGAAAAACTGTTTTTT | . | TRBV19 | . | TRBJ1-4
CAWTGTAHYEQYF | TGTGCCTGGACCGGGACAGCTCATTACGAGCAGTACTTC | TRBD1 | TRBV30 | . | TRBJ2-7
CASRIGTGVNTEAFF | TGTGCCAGCCGGATCGGGACAGGGGTGAACACTGAAGCTTTCTTT | TRBD1 | TRBV27 | . | TRBJ1-1
CASSLYRGMSTEAFF | TGTGCCAGCAGCTTATACAGGGGTATGAGCACTGAAGCTTTCTTT | TRBD1 | TRBV7-2 | . | TRBJ1-1
CASSSPGALDEQYF | TGTGCCAGCAGTTCACCGGGAGCCTTGGACGAGCAGTACTTC | . | TRBV6-2/TRBV6-3 | . | TRBJ2-7
CASSLRQGSTDTQYF | TGCGCCAGCAGCTTGCGCCAGGGAAGCACAGATACGCAGTATTTT | . | TRBV5-1 | . | TRBJ2-3
CASREEGLGNTEAFF | TGCGCCAGCAGGGAGGAGGGCCTTGGGAACACTGAAGCTTTCTTT | . | TRBV5-1 | . | TRBJ1-1
CASSLDLSPLHF | TGTGCCAGCAGCTTAGATCTTTCACCCCTCCACTTT | . | TRBV11-2 | . | TRBJ1-6
CASSPWTGLPSNQPQHF | TGTGCCAGCAGTCCGTGGACAGGGCTCCCTAGCAATCAGCCCCAGCATTTT | TRBD1 | TRBV28 | . | TRBJ1-5
CASSPGGRDTQYF | TGTGCCAGCAGTCCAGGGGGTAGAGATACGCAGTATTTT | TRBD1 | TRBV6-2/TRBV6-3 | . | TRBJ2-3
CASSYSGITGELFF | TGTGCCAGCAGTTACTCAGGGATAACCGGGGAGCTGTTTTTT | . | TRBV6-5 | . | TRBJ2-2
CASTTGNYGYTF | TGTGCCAGCACCACGGGGAACTATGGCTACACCTTC | . | TRBV6-5 | . | TRBJ1-2
CASSRDRLMPQHF | TGTGCCAGCAGTCGGGACAGATTGATGCCCCAGCATTTT | TRBD1 | TRBV12-3/TRBV12-4 | . | TRBJ1-5
CSAGGGYEQYF | TGCAGCGCAGGTGGGGGCTACGAGCAGTACTTC | . | TRBV29-1 | . | TRBJ2-7
CASSRDRTVNTEAFF | TGCGCCAGCAGCCGTGATCGGACAGTGAACACTGAAGCTTTCTTT | . | TRBV5-1 | . | TRBJ1-1
CASSQDGGGGWETQYF | TGTGCCAGCAGCCAAGATGGGGGGGGCGGTTGGGAGACCCAGTACTTC | . | TRBV3-1/TRBV3-2 | once | TRBJ2-5
CASSEARSGVNQPQHF | TGTGCCAGCAGTGAAGCGAGGTCTGGGGTAAATCAGCCCCAGCATTTT | . | TRBV2 | . | TRBJ1-5
CASSQSRGSTDTQYF | TGTGCCAGCAGCCAATCGAGGGGGAGCACAGATACGCAGTATTTT | . | TRBV7-3 | . | TRBJ2-3
CSVEETQGFWDYGYTF | TGCAGCGTTGAAGAGACACAGGGTTTTTGGGACTATGGCTACACCTTC | . | TRBV29-1 | . | TRBJ1-2
CASSTLGQGAPNYGYTF | TGTGCCAGCAGCACCCTAGGTCAGGGGGCGCCCAACTATGGCTACACCTTC | TRBD1 | TRBV5-6 | . | TRBJ1-2
CASRRQGYEPQHF | TGTGCCAGCAGGCGACAGGGGTATGAGCCCCAGCATTTT | TRBD1 | TRBV2 | . | TRBJ1-5
CASSRDSNQPQHF | TGTGCCAGCAGTCGTGATAGCAATCAGCCCCAGCATTTT | . | TRBV7-8 | . | TRBJ1-5
CASSLGTGRGNTEAFF | TGTGCCAGCAGCTTGGGTACGGGAAGGGGGAACACTGAAGCTTTCTTT | . | TRBV5-6 | once | TRBJ1-1
CSASDSGRKETQYF | TGCAGTGCTAGTGATAGCGGGAGGAAAGAGACCCAGTACTTC | TRBD2 | TRBV20-1 | . | TRBJ2-5
CASSSSLGDEQFF | TGTGCCAGCAGCTCCAGTCTGGGCGATGAGCAGTTCTTC | . | TRBV7-6 | . | TRBJ2-1
CASSLYFSSDTGELFF | TGTGCCAGCAGCTTATACTTTAGTTCGGACACCGGGGAGCTGTTTTTT | . | TRBV7-8 | few | TRBJ2-2
CAATARNKEAFF | TGTGCCGCCACGGCAAGGAACAAGGAAGCTTTCTTT | . | TRBV15 | . | TRBJ1-1
CASSDEAGANYGYTF | TGTGCCAGCAGTGACGAGGCAGGAGCTAACTATGGCTACACCTTC | . | TRBV6-4 | . | TRBJ1-2
CASSLGTSGGEETQYF | TGTGCCAGCAGTTTAGGGACTAGCGGGGGGGAAGAGACCCAGTACTTC | TRBD2 | TRBV28 | . | TRBJ2-5
CATSDMGSQARSDQGAFF | TGTGCCACCAGTGATATGGGCAGCCAAGCCCGGAGTGATCAGGGAGCTTTCTTT | . | TRBV24-1 | few | TRBJ1-1
CAWSATDRNTEAFF | TGTGCCTGGAGTGCAACTGACAGGAACACTGAAGCTTTCTTT | . | TRBV30 | . | TRBJ1-1